A single sample is the source of the 17 T cell receptor beta chains below, sequenced in a study of esophageal squamous cell carcinoma under preoperative chemotherapy. The time point is: after preoperative PTX-NDP chemotherapy. TCRdb reprocessed the PCR reads with MiXCR, giving one entry per CDR3 protein. Of tens of thousands of distinct CDR3 sequences in the sample, less than 65% were seen once. Sampling was performed from a patient given preoperative chemotherapy. These receptors originate from a human donor with esophageal squamous cell carcinoma. The donor label of this sample is uncertain.

This chain uses TRBV7-6 with TRBJ2-4; TRBD1 is a possible D gene (5 bases). The V and J ends lost 9 bases and 13 bases respectively, with 28 bases between them. The CDR3 runs 15 residues. The germline CDR1 and CDR2 sequences are SGHVS and FNYEAQ. CDR3 protein: CARGPGFGPQNTQYF. Here the CDR3 DNA reads TGTGCCAGGGGCCCAGGGTTCGGGCCCCAAAACACCCAGTACTTC.

Regarding this clonotype: One end of the junction does not line up with germline, which may come from a read error. This chain connects TRBV7-3 to TRBJ2-3; D is undetermined. Per the germline V gene, CDR1 is SGHTA and CDR2 is FQGTGA. The CDR3 is 15 amino acids. CDR3 nucleotides: TGTGCCCGCAGCTTGATGCCGGGTGGCCAAAACACGCAGTACTTT. Translation gives CARSLMPGGQNTQYF.

This sequence joins TRBV7-6 and TRBJ2-3; D ambiguous. The V end was cut by 1 base, the J end by 14 bases, with 25 bases between. Germline values: CDR1 SGHVS, CDR2 FNYEAQ. This CDR3 has 16 residues. CDR3 DNA: TGTGCCAGCAGCTTAGGTGTCCCAGGCCCTACCGATGCGCTGTATTTT. Translation: CASSLGVPGPTDALYF.

Notes on this clonotype: At one end, the junction sequence differs from germline, possibly due to a read error. The DNA of the CDR3 is TGTGCCAGCAGCTTCCGGGACAACAGCGAGGAGCAGTTTTTT. Translating it yields CASSFRDNSEEQFF. The rearrangement links TRBV7-2 to TRBJ2-1; D possibly corresponds to TRBD1 (6 bases). CDR1 is SGHTA and CDR2 is FQGNSA in the germline V gene. There are 14 residues in the CDR3.

This clonotype was counted between two and nine times. The chain combines TRBV20-1 with TRBJ2-5; D is undetermined. Germline-derived CDR1 and CDR2 are DFQATT and SNEGSKA (reference sequence). The CDR3 is 13 residues long. The V end was cut by 6 bases, the J end by 3 bases, with 14 bases between. Here the CDR3 reads CSAPGQRKETQYF. CDR3 DNA sequence: TGCAGTGCCCCCGGCCAGCGAAAAGAGACCCAGTACTTC.

The chain uses TRBV19 and TRBJ1-2; 8 nucleotides agree with TRBD1. CDR1 is LNHDA and CDR2 is SQIVND in the germline V gene (reference sequence). The CDR3 spans 15 residues. With V trimmed by 6 bases and J by 4 bases, 10 bases remained unmatched. The CDR3: CASSRTGQLVYGYTF. The CDR3 nucleotides read TGTGCCAGTAGCCGGACAGGGCAACTAGTCTATGGCTACACCTTC.

The table lists this clonotype with many counts. This chain links TRBV7-6 with TRBJ1-3, with 10 nucleotides matching TRBD1. Trimming cost V 4 bases and J 7 bases; bases outside gene matches: 10. The germline CDR1 and CDR2 sequences are SGHVS and FNYEAQ. The CDR3 is 16 amino acids. DNA for the CDR3: TGTGCCAGCAGCTCCGGGACAGGGGAGTTGGGTAACACCATATATTTT. As protein: CASSSGTGELGNTIYF.

Notes on this clonotype: An end of the junction does not agree with germline; a read error may underlie this. The gene calls are TRBV11-3 and TRBJ2-5; 16 nucleotides agree with TRBD2. From germline, CDR1 is SGHNT and CDR2 YENEEA. The CDR3 contains 12 residues. CDR3 DNA: TGTGCCAGCAGCCCTGGGACTAGCGGGGGGGACTTC. This codes for CASSPGTSGGDF.

This chain links TRBV7-8 with TRBJ2-2; 9 bases match TRBD1. The last part of the DNA fits TRBJ2-3 better; the J call may be wrong. The CDR3 spans 16 residues. Germline V gene data show CDR1 as SGHVS and CDR2 as FQNEAQ. In DNA, the CDR3 is TGTGCCAGCAGCGGCCTACAGGGGGCAAACACCGGGACGCAGTATTTT. It is translated as CASSGLQGANTGTQYF.

Details on this clonotype: At one end, the junction sequence differs from germline, possibly due to a read error. The V and J genes are TRBV7-6 and TRBJ2-4; D is tentatively TRBD1 or TRBD2 (5 bases each). CDR3 length: 16 amino acids. Germline loops: CDR1 SGHVS, CDR2 FNYEAQ. CDR3 bases: TGTGCCAGCAGCTTAGAGGGGAGTACAGCCAAAAACACGCAGTATTTC. This codes for CASSLEGSTAKNTQYF.

This clonotype was counted between two and nine times. This rearrangement joins TRBV7-2 to TRBJ2-1; 10 nucleotides match TRBD2. CDR3 length equals 15 residues. Trimming at V came to 0 bases and at J to 7 bases, leaving 3 bases not matched to a gene. The germline CDR1 and CDR2 sequences are SGHTA and FQGNSA. CDR3 sequence: CASSLAAGGSNEQFF. CDR3 nucleotides: TGTGCCAGCAGCTTAGCAGCGGGAGGGTCGAATGAGCAGTTCTTC.

V usage is TRBV6-1 and J usage is TRBJ2-1; D gene uncertain. The ends were cut back, 4 bases at V and 2 bases at J, with 9 bases in the middle. The CDR3 runs to 14 residues. Germline CDR1 and CDR2: MNHNS and SASEGT. CDR3 nucleotide sequence: TGTGCCAGCAGTGGACCCGTCCCCTACAATGAGCAGTTCTTC. Its translation: CASSGPVPYNEQFF.

A remark on this clonotype: The junction and the germline gene differ at one end; a read error may be behind it. This chain links TRBV7-3 with TRBJ2-5; D may be TRBD1 (5 bases). The CDR3 covers 14 residues. Germline CDR1 SGHTA, CDR2 FQGTGA. The CDR3 DNA reads TGTGCCAGCAGCTTAGACAGTGGACAAGAGACCCAGTCTTTC. It codes for CASSLDSGQETQSF.

The chain uses TRBV11-3 and TRBJ2-4, with 9 positions matching TRBD1. TRBJ2-3 matches the DNA end more closely, so the J call is doubtful. Germline lookup yields CDR1 SGHNT and CDR2 YENEEA. The CDR3 is 17 amino acids. CDR3 sequence: CARSLVAGTGTENTQYF. In DNA, the CDR3 is TGTGCCAGGAGCCTCGTAGCCGGGACAGGGACTGAAAACACTCAGTATTTT.

By frequency in the sample, this clonotype is medium-sized. The chain carries TRBV7-2 and TRBJ2-3; the D is unclear. Germline V gene lookup returns CDR1 SGHTA and CDR2 FQGNSA. The CDR3 runs to 15 residues. Trimming shortened V by 4 bases and J by 3 bases, and 14 bases separated the two germline ends. CDR3 residues: CASSSSDVRTDTQYF. The CDR3 nucleotides read TGTGCCAGCAGCTCCTCGGACGTCAGGACAGATACGCAGTATTTT.

The chain combines TRBV7-2 with TRBJ2-2, with a tentative D call TRBD1 (5 bases). V lost 3 bases to trimming and J lost 11 bases, with 25 bases between them. CDR1 SGHTA and CDR2 FQGNSA come from the germline V gene. The CDR3 contains 17 residues. The chain's CDR3 is CASSLGPEAVKTDELFF. The CDR3 DNA is TGTGCCAGCAGCTTGGGGCCCGAGGCCGTAAAAACCGATGAGCTGTTTTTT. The full variable domain, in which reference TRBV7-2 and TRBJ2-2 provide the parts outside the CDR3, is GAGVSQSPSNKVTEKGKDVELRCDPISGHTALYWYRQSLGQGLEFLIYFQGNSAPDKSGLPSDRFSAERTGGSVSTLTIQRTQQEDSAVYLCASSLGPEAVKTDELFFGEGSRLTVL.

About this clonotype: One end of the junction varies from germline; a read error may be responsible. The chain joins TRBV6-2 or TRBV6-3 to TRBJ2-4; tentatively, D is TRBD1 or TRBD2 (5 bases each). CDR1 and CDR2 from the germline V gene are MNHEY and SVGEGT. CDR3 size: 15 residues. In DNA, the CDR3 is TGTGCCAGCAGGGTGGGGGTGAGAGAAGGAAATACTCAGTATTTC. This sequence encodes CASRVGVREGNTQYF.